Listed here are 16 T cell receptor beta chains from one sample, sequenced in a study of blood T cell repertoires in COVID-19 (dated by TCRdb to 2019 to 2021). Library generation was performed with the immunoSEQ multiplex PCR assay. TCRdb mirrors the immuneACCESS table, restricted to in-frame sequences. Some clones are absent from its copies; in checked studies, under half trace to an unresolved V gene, and the reason for the others is unknown. Recorded for this sample are 650,000 to 800,000 clones; around 89% of them occurred a single time. Over 0.2% of the sample lies in the top ten. Sequencing was performed on peripheral blood. Receptor source: a woman aged 18-29 years with acute or convalescent COVID-19.

This clone was picked up a small number of times. J is TRBJ1-2 and V is TRBV6-5, with TRBD1 matching 7 bases. The V and J ends lost 0 bases and 5 bases, in that order; junction bases with no gene match: 6. This CDR3 has 15 residues. Germline assignment: CDR1 MNHEY and CDR2 SVGAGI. The CDR3 loop reads CASSYSSDRLYGYTF. In nucleotides, the CDR3 is TGTGCCAGCAGTTACTCATCGGACAGGCTTTATGGCTACACCTTC.

The CDR3, as DNA: TGTGCCATCAGTGCGGACAGGCGACCCCACACTGAAGCTTTCTTT. It yields the protein CAISADRRPHTEAFF. The chain uses TRBV10-3 and TRBJ1-1; 7 bases line up with TRBD1. The CDR3 extends over 15 amino acids. Germline lookup yields CDR1 ENHRY and CDR2 SYGVKD. The J segment lost 3 bases and the V segment lost 4 bases, leaving 8 bases of the junction unmatched.

V is TRBV2 and J is TRBJ2-7; 7 nucleotides line up with TRBD2. This CDR3 region has 12 residues. CDR1 and CDR2 from the germline V gene are SNHLY and FYNNEI. Trimming took 7 bases from V and 6 from J; bases not matched to a gene: 6. The CDR3 sequence is CASKVGGSEQYF. DNA of the CDR3: TGTGCCAGCAAGGTGGGGGGGTCCGAGCAGTACTTC.

As concerns this clone: The same CDR3 also results from other DNA sequences found in this sample. The J gene is TRBJ1-1, the V gene TRBV12-3 or TRBV12-4, with unresolved D. V dropped 6 bases and J dropped 0 bases, with 8 bases sitting between them. The CDR3 loop spans 13 amino acids. CDR3 sequence: CASSLRLNTEAFF. CDR3 in DNA: TGTGCCAGCAGCCTAAGATTGAACACTGAAGCTTTCTTT.

The chain joins TRBV27 to TRBJ2-7; tentatively, D is TRBD1 (6 bases). Trimming took 8 bases from V and 3 from J, leaving 17 bases between them. The length of the CDR3 is 14 residues. The germline gives CDR1 MNHEY, CDR2 SMNVEV (reference sequence). The CDR3 DNA reads TGTGCCAGCCGTCTAGTGGGGGCCCGCTACGAGCAGTACTTC. Protein sequence: CASRLVGARYEQYF.

CDR3 in amino acids: CASSQGGVGEQYF. For the CDR3, the DNA is TGCGCCAGCAGCCAAGGGGGGGTTGGCGAGCAGTACTTC. The chain links TRBV4-1 to TRBJ2-7; D is perhaps TRBD2 (6 bases). V was pared by 1 base and J by 6 bases, with 10 bases between. The germline CDR1 and CDR2 sequences are MGHRA and YSYEKL. The CDR3 runs to 13 residues.

As concerns this clone: Other DNA sequences from this sample encode an identical CDR3 as well. V gene TRBV5-4 combines with J gene TRBJ1-1; weak D call: TRBD1 (5 bases). Trimming left V 0 bases short and J 3 bases short, with 6 bases between. This CDR3 is built from 13 residues. Germline loops: CDR1 SGHNT, CDR2 YYREEE (reference sequence). CDR3 nucleotide sequence: TGTGCCAGCAGCTTGGGACAGTACACTGAAGCTTTCTTT. This codes for CASSLGQYTEAFF.

This chain uses TRBV19 with TRBJ1-1; maybe TRBD1 (5 bases). Germline CDR1 LNHDA, CDR2 SQIVND (reference sequence). The ends were cut back, 3 bases at V and 4 bases at J, with 9 bases in the middle. The CDR3 totals 13 residues. The CDR3 reads CASSIMGGTEAFF. CDR3 DNA sequence: TGTGCCAGTAGTATTATGGGGGGCACTGAAGCTTTCTTT.

This chain uses TRBV19 with TRBJ1-2; a possible D gene is TRBD1 (5 bases). V was clipped by 7 bases and J by 5 bases, with 26 bases between them. The CDR3 extends over 17 amino acids. Looked up from germline, CDR1 is LNHDA and CDR2 is SQIVND (reference sequence). This CDR3 reads CASKGERAGWEEYGYTF. CDR3 sequence (DNA): TGTGCCAGTAAGGGTGAACGGGCAGGGTGGGAAGAATATGGCTACACCTTC.

V gene TRBV7-8 combines with J gene TRBJ2-1; D gene unclear. V was trimmed by 5 bases and J by 7 bases, leaving 6 bases between them. The CDR3 has 11 residues. Germline CDR1 and CDR2: SGHVS and FQNEAQ. The CDR3 nucleotides read TGTGCCAGCAGCCCGCGGAATGAGCAGTTCTTC. Its translation is CASSPRNEQFF.

The rearrangement joins TRBV12-5 to TRBJ2-3, with TRBD1 as a possible D gene (6 bases). Germline V gene data show CDR1 as LGHNT and CDR2 as FRNRAP. V gave up 0 bases and J gave up 5 bases, with 18 bases separating them. The CDR3 has 17 amino acids. CDR3 amino acids: CASGLVLKAGDRDTQYF. The CDR3 DNA follows: TGTGCTAGTGGTTTGGTACTCAAGGCAGGGGATAGAGATACGCAGTATTTT.

The gene calls are TRBV4-1 and TRBJ1-2, with D uncertain. V was cut by 0 bases and J by 5 bases, with 10 bases left in between. The CDR3 runs 14 residues. The germline V gene has CDR1 MGHRA and CDR2 YSYEKL. The CDR3 DNA sequence: TGCGCCAGCAGCCAAGAATCTCTCCCGTATGGCTACACCTTC. It translates to CASSQESLPYGYTF.

The rearrangement joins TRBV30 to TRBJ1-1, with a possible D match to TRBD1 (6 bases). The V gene lost 2 bases and the J gene lost 1 base, with 11 bases spanning the gap. Germline CDR1 reads GTSNPN; CDR2 reads SVGIG (reference sequence). This CDR3 has 14 residues. The DNA of the CDR3 is TGTGCCTGGAGTCCGGGACATCCGAACACTGAAGCTTTCTTT. Amino acid sequence: CAWSPGHPNTEAFF.

The CDR3 bases are TGTGCCAGCAGCGCCGGGATGTCCTATGGCTACACCTTC. It codes for CASSAGMSYGYTF. The chain links TRBV9 to TRBJ1-2; D is uncertain. The germline V and J ends were trimmed by 3 bases and 4 bases, with 10 bases remaining between them. Germline V CDR1 and CDR2: SGDLS, YYNGEE. The CDR3 has 13 residues.

The gene calls are TRBV7-9 and TRBJ2-1; 7 nucleotides line up with TRBD1. Germline CDR1 reads SEHNR; CDR2 reads FQNEAQ (reference sequence). Trimming took 3 bases from V and 3 from J; bases not matched to a gene: 5. This CDR3 is 15 amino acids long. CDR3 sequence reads: CASSLRQGVYNEQFF. The CDR3 DNA reads TGTGCCAGCAGCTTGAGGCAGGGGGTCTACAATGAGCAGTTCTTC.

This chain uses TRBV5-6 with TRBJ2-2; D is possibly TRBD2 (5 bases). V was cut by 4 bases and J by 5 bases, with 18 bases left in between. The CDR3 consists of 16 residues. Germline CDR1 SGHDT, CDR2 YYEEEE. CDR3 in DNA: TGTGCCAGCAGCCCAAGTTACCCTCGGAGGACCGGGGAGCTGTTTTTT. The encoded protein is CASSPSYPRRTGELFF. The entire variable domain, with the rest obtained from reference TRBV5-6 and TRBJ2-2, is as follows: DAGVTQSPTHLIKTRGQQVTLRCSPKSGHDTVSWYQQALGQGPQFIFQYYEEEERQRGNFPDRFSGHQFPNYSSELNVNALLLGDSALYLCASSPSYPRRTGELFFGEGSRLTVL.